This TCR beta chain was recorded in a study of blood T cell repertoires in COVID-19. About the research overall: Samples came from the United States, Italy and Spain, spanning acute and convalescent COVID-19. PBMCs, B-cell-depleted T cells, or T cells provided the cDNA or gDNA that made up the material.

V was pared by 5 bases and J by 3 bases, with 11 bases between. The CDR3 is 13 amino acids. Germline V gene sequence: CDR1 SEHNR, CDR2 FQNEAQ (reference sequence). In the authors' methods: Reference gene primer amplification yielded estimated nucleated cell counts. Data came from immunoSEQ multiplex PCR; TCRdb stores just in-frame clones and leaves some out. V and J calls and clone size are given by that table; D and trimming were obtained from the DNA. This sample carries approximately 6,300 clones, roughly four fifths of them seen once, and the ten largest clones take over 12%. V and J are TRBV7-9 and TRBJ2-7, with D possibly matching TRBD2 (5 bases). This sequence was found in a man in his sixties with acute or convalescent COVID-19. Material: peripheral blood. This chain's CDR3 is CASSPSRGYEQYF. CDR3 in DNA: TGTGCCAGCAGCCCCTCCCGGGGCTACGAGCAGTACTTC.